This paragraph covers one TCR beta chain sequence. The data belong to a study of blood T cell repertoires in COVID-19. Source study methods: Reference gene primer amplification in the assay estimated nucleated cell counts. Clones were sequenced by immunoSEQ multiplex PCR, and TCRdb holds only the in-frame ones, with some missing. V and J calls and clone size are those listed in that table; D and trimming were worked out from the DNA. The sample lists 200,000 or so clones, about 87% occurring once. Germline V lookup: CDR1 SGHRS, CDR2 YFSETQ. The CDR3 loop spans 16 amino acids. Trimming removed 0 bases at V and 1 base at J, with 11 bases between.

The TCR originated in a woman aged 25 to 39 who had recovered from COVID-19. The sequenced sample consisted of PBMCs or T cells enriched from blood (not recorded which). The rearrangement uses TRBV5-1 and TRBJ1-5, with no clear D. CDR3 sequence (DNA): TGCGCCAGCAGCTTGGGACTTTCCTCGAGCAATCAGCCCCAGCATTTT. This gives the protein CASSLGLSSSNQPQHF.